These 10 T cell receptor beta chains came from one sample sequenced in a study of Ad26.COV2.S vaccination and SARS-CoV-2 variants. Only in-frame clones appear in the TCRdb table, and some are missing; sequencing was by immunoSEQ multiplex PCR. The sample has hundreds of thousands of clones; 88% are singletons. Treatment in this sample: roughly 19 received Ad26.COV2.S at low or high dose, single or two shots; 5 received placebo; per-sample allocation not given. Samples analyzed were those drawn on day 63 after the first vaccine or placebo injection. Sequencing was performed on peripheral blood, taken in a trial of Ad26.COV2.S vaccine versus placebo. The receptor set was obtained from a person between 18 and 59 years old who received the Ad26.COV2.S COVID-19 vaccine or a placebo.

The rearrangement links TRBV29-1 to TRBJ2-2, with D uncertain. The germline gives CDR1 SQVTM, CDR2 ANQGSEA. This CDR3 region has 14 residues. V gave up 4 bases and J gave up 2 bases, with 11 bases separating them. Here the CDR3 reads CSVAQETNTGELFF. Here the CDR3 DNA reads TGCAGCGTTGCTCAGGAAACTAACACCGGGGAGCTGTTTTTT.

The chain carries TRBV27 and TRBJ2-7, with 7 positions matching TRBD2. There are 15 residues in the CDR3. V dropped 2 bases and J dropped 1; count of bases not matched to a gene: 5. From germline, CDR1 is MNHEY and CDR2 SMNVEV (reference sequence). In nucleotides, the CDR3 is TGTGCCAGCAGTTTAGCAGGACTAGGGTCCTACGAGCAGTACTTC. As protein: CASSLAGLGSYEQYF.

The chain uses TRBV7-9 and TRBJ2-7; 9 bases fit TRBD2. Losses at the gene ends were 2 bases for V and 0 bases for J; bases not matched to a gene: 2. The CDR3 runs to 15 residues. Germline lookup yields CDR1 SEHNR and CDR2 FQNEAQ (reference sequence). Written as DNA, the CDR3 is TGTGCCAGCAGCTTACGACTAGCGGCCTCCTACGAGCAGTACTTC. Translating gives CASSLRLAASYEQYF.

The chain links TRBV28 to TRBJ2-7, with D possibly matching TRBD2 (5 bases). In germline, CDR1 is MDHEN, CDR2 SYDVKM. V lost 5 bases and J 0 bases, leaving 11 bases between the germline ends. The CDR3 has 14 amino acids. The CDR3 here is CASSPGWGSYEQYF. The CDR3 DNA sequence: TGTGCCAGCAGTCCGGGATGGGGCTCCTACGAGCAGTACTTC.

Here the CDR3 reads CASSYSTGGPDTQYF. The CDR3 DNA reads as TGTGCCAGCAGTTACTCGACAGGGGGCCCAGATACGCAGTATTTT. This chain links TRBV6-2 or TRBV6-3 with TRBJ2-3; 10 bases are shared with TRBD1. CDR1 is MNHEY and CDR2 is SVGEGT in the germline V gene. J gave up 4 bases and V 0 bases, and 1 base lay outside the gene matches. This CDR3 spans 15 amino acids.

The CDR3, as DNA: TGTGCCAGCAGCTTATTGCCGGGTTGGAACACTGAAGCTTTCTTT. Translated: CASSLLPGWNTEAFF. The V and J genes are TRBV11-1 and TRBJ1-1; D gene ambiguous. Per the germline V gene, CDR1 is SGHAT and CDR2 is FQDESV (reference sequence). This CDR3 spans 15 amino acids. Deletions cut 2 bases from V and 1 base from J, with 11 bases between. Drawing the rest from reference TRBV11-1 and TRBJ1-1, the complete variable domain is EAEVAQSPRYKITEKSQAVAFWCDPISGHATLYWYRQILGQGPELLVQFQDESVVDDSQLPKDRFSAERLKGVDSTLKIQPAELGDSAMYLCASSLLPGWNTEAFFGQGTRLTVV.

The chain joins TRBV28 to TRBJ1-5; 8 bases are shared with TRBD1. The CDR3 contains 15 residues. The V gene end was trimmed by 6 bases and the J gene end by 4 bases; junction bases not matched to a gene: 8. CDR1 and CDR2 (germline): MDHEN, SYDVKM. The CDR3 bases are TGTGCCAGCAGGTCCGACAGGGGCAGAAATCAGCCCCAGCATTTT. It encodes CASRSDRGRNQPQHF.

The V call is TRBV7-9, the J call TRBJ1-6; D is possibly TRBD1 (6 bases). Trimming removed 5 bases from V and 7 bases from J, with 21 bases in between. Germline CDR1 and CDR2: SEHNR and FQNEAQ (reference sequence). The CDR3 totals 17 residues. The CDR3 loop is CASSRVAGQLLNSPLHF. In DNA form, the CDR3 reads TGTGCCAGCAGCCGAGTGGCCGGACAGCTATTAAATTCACCCCTCCACTTT.

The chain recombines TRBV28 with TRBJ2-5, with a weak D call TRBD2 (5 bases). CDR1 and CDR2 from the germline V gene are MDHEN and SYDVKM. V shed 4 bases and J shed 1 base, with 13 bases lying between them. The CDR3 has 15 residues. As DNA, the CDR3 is TGTGCCAGCAGTTCAGAGCGGAAGATCCAAGAGACCCAGTACTTC. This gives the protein CASSSERKIQETQYF. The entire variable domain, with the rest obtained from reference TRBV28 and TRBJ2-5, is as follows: DVKVTQSSRYLVKRTGEKVFLECVQDMDHENMFWYRQDPGLGLRLIYFSYDVKMKEKGDIPEGYSVSREKKERFSLILESASTNQTSMYLCASSSERKIQETQYFGPGTRLLVL.

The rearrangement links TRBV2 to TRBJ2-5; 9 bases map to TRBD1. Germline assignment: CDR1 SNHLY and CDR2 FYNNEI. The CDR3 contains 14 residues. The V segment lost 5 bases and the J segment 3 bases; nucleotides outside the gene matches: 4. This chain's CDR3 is CASSTGQGKETQYF. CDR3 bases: TGTGCCAGCAGTACAGGACAGGGGAAAGAGACCCAGTACTTC.